This T cell receptor beta chain was profiled in a study of blood T cell repertoires in COVID-19. On the study more broadly: Samples taken during acute and convalescent COVID-19 were collected in the United States, Italy and Spain. Sources were T cells, B-cell-depleted T cells, or PBMCs; the material itself was cDNA or gDNA.

In the authors' workflow: Reference gene primer amplification gave nucleated cell count estimates. Some clones are missing from TCRdb's copy, which holds only in-frame ones; the method was immunoSEQ multiplex PCR. V and J calls plus clone size are reproduced from that table; the DNA served to infer D and trimming. The sample lists a few hundred thousand clones, 80% to 90% seen once, with approximately 4% in the top ten. Those who participated ranged in age from about 18 to 95 years and resided in about two dozen US areas. The count of this clone is one. Germline CDR1 and CDR2: MNHNS and SASEGT. The ends were cut back, 3 bases at V and 7 bases at J, with 10 bases in the middle. This CDR3 spans 13 amino acids.

The sample was PBMCs or T cells enriched from blood (not recorded which). The J gene is TRBJ1-5, the V gene TRBV6-1; D gene uncertain. The source is a woman in her thirties who had been exposed to COVID-19. CDR3 residues: CASSEYGGQPQHF. CDR3 nucleotides: TGTGCCAGCAGTGAGTACGGAGGGCAGCCCCAGCATTTT.